Listed here are 14 T cell receptor beta chains from one sample, sequenced in a study of neurological immune-mediated disorders. TCRdb independently ran MiXCR on the 5' RACE reads; one entry per CDR3 protein. Altogether roughly 60,000 distinct CDR3 sequences are present, approximately 3.5% being singletons, with the ten largest covering 3.1%. The sample comprised PBMCs. These receptors originate from a woman in her 30s with multiple sclerosis.

This clonotype showed up many times. The chain carries TRBV5-1 and TRBJ1-1; D remains ambiguous. This CDR3 comprises 14 residues. Trimming pared 4 bases from V and 0 bases from J, leaving 10 bases between. The germline V gene has CDR1 SGHRS and CDR2 YFSETQ. The CDR3 region is CASSKDGMNTEAFF. The CDR3 bases are TGCGCCAGCAGCAAGGACGGCATGAACACTGAAGCTTTCTTT.

In this sample, this clonotype turned up many times. The chain joins TRBV5-1 to TRBJ1-1, with TRBD1 matching over 11 bases. The CDR3 has 15 residues. Trimming removed 0 bases from V and 4 bases from J; junction bases left unmatched: 2. Germline CDR1 reads SGHRS; CDR2 reads YFSETQ. Here the CDR3 reads CASSLVGTGGTEAFF. Written as DNA, the CDR3 is TGCGCCAGCAGCTTGGTTGGGACAGGGGGCACTGAAGCTTTCTTT. Combining the CDR3 with reference TRBV5-1 and TRBJ1-1 gives the whole variable domain KAGVTQTPRYLIKTRGQQVTLSCSPISGHRSVSWYQQTPGQGLQFLFEYFSETQRNKGNFPGRFSGRQFSNSRSEMNVSTLELGDSALYLCASSLVGTGGTEAFFGQGTRLTVV.

This clonotype was counted at least ten times. The chain employs TRBV4-3 and TRBJ2-7, with 10 bases identical to TRBD1. Germline CDR1 is LGHNA and CDR2 is YSLEER. Losses at the gene ends were 4 bases for V and 4 bases for J; bases not matched to a gene: 10. CDR3 size: 16 residues. The CDR3: CASSRSGGTGAYEQYF. DNA of the CDR3: TGCGCCAGCAGCCGGTCGGGCGGGACAGGGGCGTACGAGCAGTACTTC.

This clonotype was counted many times. The J gene is TRBJ2-1, the V gene TRBV18; D not resolved. V was cut by 5 bases and J by 5 bases, with 19 bases left in between. The CDR3 consists of 16 residues. Germline CDR1 KGHSH, CDR2 LQKENI. CDR3: CASSSTSVLINNEQFF. The CDR3 nucleotides read TGTGCCAGCTCATCCACCTCTGTTTTGATCAACAATGAGCAGTTCTTC.

There are many counts of this clonotype. The gene calls are TRBV20-1 and TRBJ2-1; D uncertain. The CDR3 loop spans 13 amino acids. CDR1 and CDR2 from the germline V gene are DFQATT and SNEGSKA (reference sequence). V was cut by 6 bases and J by 9 bases, with 18 bases left in between. This chain's CDR3 is CSAPLETFSEQFF. In DNA form, the CDR3 reads TGCAGTGCCCCATTAGAGACGTTTAGTGAGCAGTTCTTC.

This clonotype appeared many times. One end of the junction varies from germline; a read error may be responsible. The gene calls are TRBV5-1 and TRBJ1-6; D not resolved. CDR1 is SGHRS, CDR2 YFSETQ, per germline. This CDR3 contains 13 residues. In nucleotides, the CDR3 is TGCGCCAGCAGTAGGGCGGGAGAAGGAACCCTCAACTTT. Translation: CASSRAGEGTLNF.

This clonotype was recorded at least ten times. The chain couples TRBV12-3 or TRBV12-4 to TRBJ2-5, with 7 bases identical to TRBD1. The CDR3 is 12 residues long. V was clipped by 7 bases and J by 8 bases; unmatched bases: 7. The CDR3 sequence: CASTLGGRTQYF. CDR3 bases: TGTGCCAGCACCCTAGGGGGCAGAACCCAGTACTTC.

This clonotype showed up many times. The J gene is TRBJ2-1, the V gene TRBV5-1, with D perhaps matching TRBD1 or TRBD2 (5 bases each). The CDR3 loop spans 16 amino acids. The germline V and J ends were trimmed by 0 bases and 0 bases, with 10 bases remaining between them. Germline assignment: CDR1 SGHRS and CDR2 YFSETQ. This chain's CDR3 is CASSLGSGASYNEQFF. DNA of the CDR3: TGCGCCAGCAGCTTGGGATCCGGGGCCTCCTACAATGAGCAGTTCTTC.

This clonotype was seen only a few times. It may be a read error: a sequence one base away is much more abundant. The CDR3 coding sequence is TGTGTCACCAGCGGGGGGTTGGGTGGCGATCGCGATGGCTACACCTTC. This translates into CVTSGGLGGDRDGYTF. The V call is TRBV15, the J call TRBJ1-2; TRBD1 is a possible D gene (5 bases). Germline V lookup: CDR1 LNHNV, CDR2 YYDKDF (reference sequence). The CDR3 runs to 16 residues.

At least ten counts were recorded for this clonotype. The chain couples TRBV20-1 to TRBJ2-3; TRBD2 agrees at 12 bases. Germline CDR1 DFQATT, CDR2 SNEGSKA (reference sequence). The CDR3 sequence is 14 residues long. J gave up 6 bases and V 7 bases, and 8 bases lay outside the gene matches. The DNA for the CDR3 is TGCAGTGTAATTGGACTAGCGGGATTGGATACGCAGTATTTT. It yields the protein CSVIGLAGLDTQYF.

This clonotype was counted ten times or more. The chain combines TRBV27 with TRBJ2-3; TRBD2 matches 8 bases. The CDR3 runs to 15 residues. Germline V gene data show CDR1 as MNHEY and CDR2 as SMNVEV (reference sequence). The V segment lost 5 bases and the J segment 0 bases; nucleotides outside the gene matches: 4. DNA for the CDR3: TGTGCCAGCAGTGATAGCGGGGCCAGCACAGATACGCAGTATTTT. This translates into CASSDSGASTDTQYF.

The chain has TRBV19 and TRBJ1-6; D gene ambiguous. CDR1 and CDR2 from the germline V gene are LNHDA and SQIVND (reference sequence). Trimming left V 5 bases short and J 5 bases short, with 10 bases between. CDR3 length equals 14 residues. The CDR3 region is CASSQDGNNSPLHF. CDR3 sequence (DNA): TGTGCCAGTAGTCAGGACGGAAATAATTCACCCCTCCACTTT.

This clonotype was seen at least ten times. The chain is built from TRBV6-1 and TRBJ2-7; D is possibly TRBD1 (5 bases). Germline CDR1 is MNHNS and CDR2 is SASEGT. The CDR3 runs 13 residues. Trimming removed 4 bases at V and 4 bases at J, with 11 bases between. CDR3 nucleotide sequence: TGTGCCAGCAGTGTTAAATCAGGGTACGAGCAGTACTTC. This sequence encodes CASSVKSGYEQYF.

This clonotype showed up many times. The rearrangement uses TRBV6-1 and TRBJ2-7; 7 bases agree with TRBD2. Germline-derived CDR1 and CDR2 are MNHNS and SASEGT. V was clipped by 0 bases and J by 4 bases; unmatched bases: 3. There are 14 residues in the CDR3. In DNA form, the CDR3 reads TGTGCCAGCAGTGAAGCGGGGGGGGAGTACGAGCAGTACTTC. Protein product: CASSEAGGEYEQYF.